This T cell receptor beta chain was sequenced during a study of circulating tumor DNA in untreated peripheral T-cell lymphoma. Assay: immunoSEQ multiplex PCR; the TCRdb copy retains only in-frame clones and omits some. The data contain approximately 1,000 clones, approximately 82% of them seen just once; the ten biggest clones take up over 4.5%. Regarding this clone: Its antigen is undetermined.

J lost 4 bases, V lost 6 bases, and 12 bases had no gene match. The CDR3 contains 16 residues. Germline V gene data show CDR1 as MNHGY and CDR2 as SAAAGT. General study results and limits: Baseline tissues yielded 86% and baseline serum roughly 64% tumor-specific clonotype detection.

Sequencing input: tumor tissue. This chain joins TRBV6-8 and TRBJ2-7; 10 positions match TRBD1. The TCR was taken from a human donor with peripheral T-cell lymphoma. The CDR3 sequence: CASSTGQGYLLYEQYF. The CDR3 coding sequence is TGTGCCAGCAGCACGGGACAGGGGTACCTTCTATACGAGCAGTACTTC.